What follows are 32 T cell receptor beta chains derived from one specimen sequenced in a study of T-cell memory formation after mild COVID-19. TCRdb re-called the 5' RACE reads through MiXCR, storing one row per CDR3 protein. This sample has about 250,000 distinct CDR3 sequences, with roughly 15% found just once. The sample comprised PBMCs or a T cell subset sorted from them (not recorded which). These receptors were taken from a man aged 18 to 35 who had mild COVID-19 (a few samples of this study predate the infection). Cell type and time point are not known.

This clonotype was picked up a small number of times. CDR3 residues: CASIEASSGNTIYF. CDR3 nucleotides: TGTGCCAGCATTGAAGCCTCCTCTGGAAACACCATATATTTT. This chain links TRBV6-6 with TRBJ1-3; unclear D gene. This CDR3 contains 14 residues. CDR1 and CDR2 from the germline V gene are MNHNY and SVGAGI (reference sequence). Trimming pared 7 bases from V and 0 bases from J, leaving 10 bases between.

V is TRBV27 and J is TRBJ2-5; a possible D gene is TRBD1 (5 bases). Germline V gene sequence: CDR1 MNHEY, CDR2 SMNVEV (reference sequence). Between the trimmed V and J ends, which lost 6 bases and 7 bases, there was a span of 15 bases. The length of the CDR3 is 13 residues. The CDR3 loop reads CASRATGSGTQYF. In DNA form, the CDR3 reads TGTGCCAGCAGAGCCACAGGCTCTGGGACCCAGTACTTC.

This chain's CDR3 is CAISAAQGTGNTIYF. The CDR3 nucleotides are TGTGCCATCAGTGCGGCCCAGGGCACTGGAAACACCATATATTTT. The V gene is TRBV10-3, the J gene TRBJ1-3; TRBD1 is a possible D gene (5 bases). The length of the CDR3 is 15 residues. Per the germline V gene, CDR1 is ENHRY and CDR2 is SYGVKD. V lost 4 bases and J lost 2, with 12 bases in between.

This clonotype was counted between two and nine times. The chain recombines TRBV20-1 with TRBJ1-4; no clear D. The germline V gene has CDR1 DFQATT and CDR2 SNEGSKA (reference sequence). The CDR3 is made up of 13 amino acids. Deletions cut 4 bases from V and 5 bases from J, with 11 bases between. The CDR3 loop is CSAKQDGNEKLFF. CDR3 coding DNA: TGCAGTGCTAAGCAGGACGGAAATGAAAAACTGTTTTTT.

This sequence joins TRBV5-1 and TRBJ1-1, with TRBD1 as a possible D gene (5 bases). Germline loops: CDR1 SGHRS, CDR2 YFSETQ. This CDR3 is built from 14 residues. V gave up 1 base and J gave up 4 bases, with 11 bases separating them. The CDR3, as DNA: TGCGCCAGCAGCTTGTGGGGGACCTCCACTGAAGCTTTCTTT. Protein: CASSLWGTSTEAFF.

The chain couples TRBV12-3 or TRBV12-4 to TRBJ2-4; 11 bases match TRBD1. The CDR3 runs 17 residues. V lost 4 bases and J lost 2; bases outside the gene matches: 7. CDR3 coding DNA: TGTGCCAGCAGTTCCCCGGGACAGGGGGTTTCCAAAAACATTCAGTACTTC. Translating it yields CASSSPGQGVSKNIQYF.

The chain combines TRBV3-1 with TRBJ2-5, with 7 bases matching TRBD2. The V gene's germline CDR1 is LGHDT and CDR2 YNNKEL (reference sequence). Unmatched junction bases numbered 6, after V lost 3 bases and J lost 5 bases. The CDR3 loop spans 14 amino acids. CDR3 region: CASSQLTSAETQYF. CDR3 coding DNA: TGTGCCAGCAGCCAGCTCACTAGCGCGGAGACCCAGTACTTC.

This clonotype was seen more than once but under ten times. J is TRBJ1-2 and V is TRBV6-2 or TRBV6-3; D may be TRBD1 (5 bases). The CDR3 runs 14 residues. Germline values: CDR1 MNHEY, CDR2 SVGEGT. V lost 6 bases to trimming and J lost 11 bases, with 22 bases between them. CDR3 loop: CASSGDGPALGYTF. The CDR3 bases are TGTGCCAGCAGCGGGGACGGTCCAGCCCTCGGGTACACCTTC.

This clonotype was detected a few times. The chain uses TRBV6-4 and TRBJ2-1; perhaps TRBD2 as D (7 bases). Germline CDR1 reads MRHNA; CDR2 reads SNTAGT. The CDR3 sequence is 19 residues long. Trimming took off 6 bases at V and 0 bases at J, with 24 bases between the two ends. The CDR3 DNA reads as TGTGCCAGCAGCCCCGGTGGGGCGGGGGCCGCGAGCTCCTACAATGAGCAGTTCTTC. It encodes CASSPGGAGAASSYNEQFF.

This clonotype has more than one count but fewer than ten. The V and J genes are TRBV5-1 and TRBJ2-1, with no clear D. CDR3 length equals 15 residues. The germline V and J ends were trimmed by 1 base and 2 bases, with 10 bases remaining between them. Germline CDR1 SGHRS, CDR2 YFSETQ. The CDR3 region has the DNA TGCGCCAGCAGCTTGTCTGGGCAAACCTACAATGAGCAGTTCTTC. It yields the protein CASSLSGQTYNEQFF.

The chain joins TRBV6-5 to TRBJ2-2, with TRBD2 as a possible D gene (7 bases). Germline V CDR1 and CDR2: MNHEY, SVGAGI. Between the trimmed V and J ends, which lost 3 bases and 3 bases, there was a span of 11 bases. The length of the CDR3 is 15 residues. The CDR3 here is CASSYWGGHTGELFF. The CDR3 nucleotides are TGTGCCAGCAGTTATTGGGGGGGCCACACCGGGGAGCTGTTTTTT.

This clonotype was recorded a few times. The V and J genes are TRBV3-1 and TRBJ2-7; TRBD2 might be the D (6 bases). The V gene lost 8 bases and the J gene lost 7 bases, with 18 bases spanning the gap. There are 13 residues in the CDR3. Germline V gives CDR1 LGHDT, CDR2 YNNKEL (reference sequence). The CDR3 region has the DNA TGTGCCAGCCCTTTTGGGGGGATGAGGGAGCAGTACGTC. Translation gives CASPFGGMREQYV.

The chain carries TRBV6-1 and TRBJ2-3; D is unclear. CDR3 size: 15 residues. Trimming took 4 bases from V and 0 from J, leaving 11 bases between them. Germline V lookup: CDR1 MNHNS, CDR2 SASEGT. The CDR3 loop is CASSVGATSTDTQYF. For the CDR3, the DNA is TGTGCCAGCAGTGTTGGTGCTACTAGCACAGATACGCAGTATTTT.

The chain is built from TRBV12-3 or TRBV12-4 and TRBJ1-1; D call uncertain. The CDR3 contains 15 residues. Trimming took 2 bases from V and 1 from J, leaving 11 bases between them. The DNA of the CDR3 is TGTGCCAGCAGTTTACCCACCGCCGGGAACACTGAAGCTTTCTTT. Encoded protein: CASSLPTAGNTEAFF.

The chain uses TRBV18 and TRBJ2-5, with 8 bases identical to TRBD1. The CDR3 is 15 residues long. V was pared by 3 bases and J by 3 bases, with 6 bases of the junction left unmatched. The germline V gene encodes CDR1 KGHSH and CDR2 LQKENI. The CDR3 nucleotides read TGTGCCAGCTCACCCAGACAGGGGAATGAAGAGACCCAGTACTTC. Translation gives CASSPRQGNEETQYF.

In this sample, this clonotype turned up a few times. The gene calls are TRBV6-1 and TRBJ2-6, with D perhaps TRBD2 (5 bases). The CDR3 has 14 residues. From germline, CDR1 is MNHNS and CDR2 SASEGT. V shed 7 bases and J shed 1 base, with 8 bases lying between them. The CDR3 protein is CASIRDSGANVLTF. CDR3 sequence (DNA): TGTGCCAGCATTCGGGATTCTGGGGCCAACGTCCTGACTTTC.

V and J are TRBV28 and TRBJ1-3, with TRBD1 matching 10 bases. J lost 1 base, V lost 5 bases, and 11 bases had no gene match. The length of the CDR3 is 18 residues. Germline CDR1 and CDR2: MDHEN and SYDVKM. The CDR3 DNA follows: TGTGCCAGCAGTACCCCCTCGGGGACAGGGGCTTCTGGAAACACCATATATTTT. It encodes CASSTPSGTGASGNTIYF.

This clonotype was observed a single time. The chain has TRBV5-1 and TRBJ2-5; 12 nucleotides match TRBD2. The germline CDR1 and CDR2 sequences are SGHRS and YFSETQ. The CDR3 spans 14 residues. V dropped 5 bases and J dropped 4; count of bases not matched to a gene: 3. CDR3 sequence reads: CASSRTSGVETQYF. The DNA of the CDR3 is TGCGCCAGCAGTCGGACTAGCGGGGTAGAGACCCAGTACTTC.

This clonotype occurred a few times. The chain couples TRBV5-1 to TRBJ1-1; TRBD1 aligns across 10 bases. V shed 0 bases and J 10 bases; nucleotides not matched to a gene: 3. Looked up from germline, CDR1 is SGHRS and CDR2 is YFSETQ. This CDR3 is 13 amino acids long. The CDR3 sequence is CASSLARTGGAFF. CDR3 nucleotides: TGCGCCAGCAGCTTGGCCAGGACAGGGGGAGCTTTCTTT.

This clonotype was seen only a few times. Here the CDR3 reads CASSDDSNQPQHF. The CDR3 DNA sequence: TGTGCCAGCAGCGACGACAGTAATCAGCCCCAGCATTTT. The chain recombines TRBV2 with TRBJ1-5; D possibly corresponds to TRBD1 (5 bases). Trimming removed 6 bases from V and 4 bases from J, with 10 bases in between. The CDR3 spans 13 residues. Germline lookup yields CDR1 SNHLY and CDR2 FYNNEI. Full variable domain (remainder filled in from reference TRBV2 and TRBJ1-5): EPEVTQTPSHQVTQMGQEVILRCVPISNHLYFYWYRQILGQKVEFLVSFYNNEISEKSEIFDDQFSVERPDGSNFTLKIRSTKLEDSAMYFCASSDDSNQPQHFGDGTRLSIL.

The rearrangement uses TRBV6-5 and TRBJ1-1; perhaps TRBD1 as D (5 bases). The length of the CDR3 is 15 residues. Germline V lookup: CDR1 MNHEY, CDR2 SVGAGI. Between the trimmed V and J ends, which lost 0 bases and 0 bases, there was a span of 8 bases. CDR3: CASSYSRGLNTEAFF. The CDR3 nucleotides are TGTGCCAGCAGTTACTCGCGGGGCCTGAACACTGAAGCTTTCTTT.

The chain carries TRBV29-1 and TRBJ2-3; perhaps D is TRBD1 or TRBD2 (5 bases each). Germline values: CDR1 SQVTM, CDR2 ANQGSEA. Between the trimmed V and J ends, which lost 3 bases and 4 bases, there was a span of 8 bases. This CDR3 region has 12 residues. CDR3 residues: CSVERGPDTQYF. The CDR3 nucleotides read TGCAGCGTTGAGAGGGGCCCAGATACGCAGTATTTT.

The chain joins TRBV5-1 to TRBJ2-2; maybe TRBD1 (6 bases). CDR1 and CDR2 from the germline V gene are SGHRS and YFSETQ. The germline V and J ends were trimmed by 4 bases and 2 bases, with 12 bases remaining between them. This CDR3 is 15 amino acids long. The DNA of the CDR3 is TGCGCCAGCAGCCCATGGACAGATAACACCGGGGAGCTGTTTTTT. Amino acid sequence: CASSPWTDNTGELFF.

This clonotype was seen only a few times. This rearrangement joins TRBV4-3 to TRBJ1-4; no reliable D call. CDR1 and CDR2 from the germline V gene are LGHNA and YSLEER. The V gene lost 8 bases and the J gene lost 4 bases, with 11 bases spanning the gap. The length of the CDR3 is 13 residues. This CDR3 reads CASAPWNNEKLFF. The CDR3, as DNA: TGCGCCAGCGCCCCCTGGAATAATGAAAAACTGTTTTTT.

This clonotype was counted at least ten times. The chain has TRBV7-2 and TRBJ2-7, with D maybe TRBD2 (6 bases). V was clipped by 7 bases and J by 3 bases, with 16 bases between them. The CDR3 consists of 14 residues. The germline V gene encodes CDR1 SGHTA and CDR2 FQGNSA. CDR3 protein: CASTFSRTNYEQYF. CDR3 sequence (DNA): TGTGCCAGCACCTTCTCCAGGACTAACTACGAGCAGTACTTC. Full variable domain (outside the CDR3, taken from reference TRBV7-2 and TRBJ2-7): GAGVSQSPSNKVTEKGKDVELRCDPISGHTALYWYRQSLGQGLEFLIYFQGNSAPDKSGLPSDRFSAERTGGSVSTLTIQRTQQEDSAVYLCASTFSRTNYEQYFGPGTRLTVT.

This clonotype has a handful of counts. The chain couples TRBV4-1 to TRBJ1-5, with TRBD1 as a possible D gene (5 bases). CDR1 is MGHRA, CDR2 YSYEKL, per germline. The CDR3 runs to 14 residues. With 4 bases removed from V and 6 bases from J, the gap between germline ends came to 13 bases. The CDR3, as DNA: TGCGCCAGCAGCCCGCTCGGGGACGCTCAGCCCCAGCATTTT. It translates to CASSPLGDAQPQHF.

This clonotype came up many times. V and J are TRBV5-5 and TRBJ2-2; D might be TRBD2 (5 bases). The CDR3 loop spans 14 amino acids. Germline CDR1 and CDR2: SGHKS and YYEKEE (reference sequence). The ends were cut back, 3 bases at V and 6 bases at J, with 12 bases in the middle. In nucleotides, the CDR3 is TGTGCCAGCAGCTCGGGTCGGGGTTCCGGGGAGCTGTTTTTT. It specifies CASSSGRGSGELFF.

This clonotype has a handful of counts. The CDR3 loop is CASSRTLAGGSYNEQFF. The DNA for the CDR3 is TGTGCCAGCAGCCGAACGCTAGCGGGGGGGTCCTACAATGAGCAGTTCTTC. The chain combines TRBV7-2 with TRBJ2-1; 12 bases align to TRBD2. In germline, CDR1 is SGHTA, CDR2 FQGNSA. This CDR3 is built from 17 residues. The ends lost 5 bases at V and 1 base at J; junction bases unmatched: 6.

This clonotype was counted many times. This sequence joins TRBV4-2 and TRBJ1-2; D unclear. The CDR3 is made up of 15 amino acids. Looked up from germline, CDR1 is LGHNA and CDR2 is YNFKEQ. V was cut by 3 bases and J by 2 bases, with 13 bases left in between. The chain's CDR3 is CASSQGVQTNYGYTF. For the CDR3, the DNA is TGTGCCAGCAGCCAGGGCGTGCAGACCAACTATGGCTACACCTTC.

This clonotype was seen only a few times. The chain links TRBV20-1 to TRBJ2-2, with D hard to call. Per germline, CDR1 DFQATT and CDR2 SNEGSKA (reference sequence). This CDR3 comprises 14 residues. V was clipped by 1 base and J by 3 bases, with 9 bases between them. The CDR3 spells CSARGWVHTGELFF. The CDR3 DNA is TGCAGTGCTAGAGGTTGGGTTCACACCGGGGAGCTGTTTTTT.

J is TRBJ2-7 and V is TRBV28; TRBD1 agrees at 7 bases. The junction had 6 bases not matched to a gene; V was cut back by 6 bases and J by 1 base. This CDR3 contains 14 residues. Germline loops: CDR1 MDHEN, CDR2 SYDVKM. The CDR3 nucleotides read TGTGCCAGCAGCAGGGGGACGCCATCCTACGAGCAGTACGTC. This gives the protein CASSRGTPSYEQYV.

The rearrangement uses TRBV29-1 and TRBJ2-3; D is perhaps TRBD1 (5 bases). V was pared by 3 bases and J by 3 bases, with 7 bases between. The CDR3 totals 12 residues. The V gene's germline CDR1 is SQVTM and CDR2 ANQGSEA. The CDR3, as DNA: TGCAGCGTTGAGGGGCAGACAGATACGCAGTATTTT. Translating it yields CSVEGQTDTQYF.